Listed below are T cell receptor beta chains from one sample, sequenced in a study of T cells in Graves' hyperthyroidism and ophthalmopathy. TCRdb re-analysed the multiplex PCR reads in MiXCR, keeping a single row per CDR3 protein. Among approximately 220,000 distinct CDR3 sequences listed, around 20% were seen once. Input material: blood. The receptors shown here come from a man aged 35 to 55 with Graves' hyperthyroidism. Each CDR3 is given with its conserved first and last residue. D genes are given only for firm matches. Expanded clones get a size class; other rows say once, few or many, or leave the size out.

d_gene	j_gene	abundance	v_gene	CDR3nt	CDR3aa
.	TRBJ2-7	many	TRBV7-6	TGTGCCAGCAGCGCGGGACCAAACTACGAGCAGTACTTC	CASSAGPNYEQYF
.	TRBJ1-5	.	TRBV30	TGTGCCTGGAATTCTGGGAGCAATCAGCCCCAGCATTTT	CAWNSGSNQPQHF
.	TRBJ2-7	.	TRBV7-2	TGTGCCAGCAGCCAACTCCAGGGTCTCGGTTCCTACGAGCAGTACTTC	CASSQLQGLGSYEQYF
.	TRBJ1-2	.	TRBV28	TGTGCCAGCAGTCGACATCAGGTCTATGGCTACACCTTC	CASSRHQVYGYTF
.	TRBJ1-1	many	TRBV28	TGTGCCAGCAGTTTTCTGGTGACCACTGAAGCTTTCTTT	CASSFLVTTEAFF
.	TRBJ1-1	many	TRBV7-2	TGTGCCAGCAGCTTATTGGTGAACACTGAAGCTTTCTTT	CASSLLVNTEAFF
TRBD1	TRBJ1-5	many	TRBV12-3/TRBV12-4	TGTGCCAGCAGTCACGGGACAGATGGAGGTCAGCCCCAGCATTTT	CASSHGTDGGQPQHF
.	TRBJ2-7	.	TRBV30	TGTGCCTGGAGTGTGGGACGTTACTACGAGCAGTACTTC	CAWSVGRYYEQYF
.	TRBJ2-3	many	TRBV6-1	TGTGCCAGCAGACGGATTGGTAGCGGCACAGATACGCAGTATTTT	CASRRIGSGTDTQYF
TRBD1	TRBJ2-7	many	TRBV11-2	TGTGCCAGCAGCTTAGTGAGACAGGGGCGGGAGCAGTACTTC	CASSLVRQGREQYF
.	TRBJ1-3	many	TRBV18	TGTGCCAGCTCACCACCGGGAATAACTGGAAACACCATATATTTT	CASSPPGITGNTIYF
TRBD2	TRBJ2-1	many	TRBV28	TGTGCCAGCAGTTTGCGGGCTAGCGGTGTTAATGAGCAGTTCTTC	CASSLRASGVNEQFF
.	TRBJ2-7	many	TRBV5-1	TGCGCCAGCAGCTTGGACAGTTTCTACGAGCAGTACTTC	CASSLDSFYEQYF
.	TRBJ1-5	many	TRBV2	TGTGCCAGCGGTCAGGAAGACAATCAGCCCCAGCATTTT	CASGQEDNQPQHF
.	TRBJ1-1	few	TRBV7-3	TGTGCCAGCAGGGATTGGACAGTCAACACTGAAGCTTTCTTT	CASRDWTVNTEAFF
.	TRBJ1-1	few	TRBV5-8	TGTGCCAGCAGCTTGGAATGGAACGGAGTAAACACTGAAGCTTTCTTT	CASSLEWNGVNTEAFF
.	TRBJ2-2	many	TRBV12-3/TRBV12-4	TGTGCCAGCACCGCCAGGCCGGACACCGGGGAGCTGTTTTTT	CASTARPDTGELFF
TRBD2	TRBJ2-1	many	TRBV7-9	TGTGCCAGCAGCTTACCTAGCGGGGGTCGCTCCTACAATGAGCAGTTCTTC	CASSLPSGGRSYNEQFF
TRBD2	TRBJ2-1	many	TRBV6-2/TRBV6-3	TGTGCCAGCAAGATAGCGGGGGCCTACAATGAGCAGTTCTTC	CASKIAGAYNEQFF
TRBD1	TRBJ1-4	.	TRBV24-1	TGTGCCACCAGTGCCGGGACAGGGGATGAAAAACTGTTTTTT	CATSAGTGDEKLFF
.	TRBJ1-5	.	TRBV4-2	TGTGCCAGCAGCCAACGGCCGGGGGGGAGTCAGCCCCAGCATTTT	CASSQRPGGSQPQHF
.	TRBJ2-5	few	TRBV5-1	TGCGCCAGCAGCGCTGACACGGGGGAGACCCAGTACTTC	CASSADTGETQYF
.	TRBJ1-3	few	TRBV5-4	TGTGCCAGCAGCTTGGGAGGGGCTTCTGGAAACACCATATATTTT	CASSLGGASGNTIYF
.	TRBJ2-5	.	TRBV12-3/TRBV12-4	TGTGCCAGCAGTCCCCTGGGGGGGACCCAGTACTTC	CASSPLGGTQYF
TRBD1	TRBJ2-2	few	TRBV20-1	TGCAGTGCTTTACGACGGGACAGGGGACCCGGGGAGCTGTTTTTT	CSALRRDRGPGELFF
.	TRBJ1-4	many	TRBV7-9	TGTGCCAGCAACGTCCCCGGCGCTCATGAAAAACTGTTTTTT	CASNVPGAHEKLFF
TRBD1	TRBJ2-5	many	TRBV24-1	TGTGCCACCAGTGATTTGGGGGACAGAGGAGAGACCCAGTACTTC	CATSDLGDRGETQYF
.	TRBJ1-5	many	TRBV30	TGTGCCTGGAGTGTCCTAGGGGAAAAATGGCAGCCCCAGCATTTT	CAWSVLGEKWQPQHF
.	TRBJ1-1	many	TRBV29-1	TGCAGCGTTGCTCCATTGAACACTGAAGCTTTCTTT	CSVAPLNTEAFF
.	TRBJ1-1	many	TRBV6-2/TRBV6-3	TGTGCCAGCAGCCTCGACAGGACCAGGGTGAACACTGAAGCTTTCTTT	CASSLDRTRVNTEAFF
TRBD1	TRBJ1-2	many	TRBV3-1	TGTGCCAGCAGCCCCCCTATGACAGGGGGCTATGGCTACACCTTC	CASSPPMTGGYGYTF
.	TRBJ2-2	few	TRBV5-5	TGTGCCAGCAGCTTGCCGGCACACCCGGCGGAGCTGTTTTTT	CASSLPAHPAELFF
.	TRBJ1-5	few	TRBV6-2/TRBV6-3	TGTGCCAGCAGTCCCGGGACCTCCAATCAGCCCCAGCATTTT	CASSPGTSNQPQHF
.	TRBJ2-1	few	TRBV6-1	TGTGCCAGCAGTGGAGACACCGTTGAGCAGTTCTTC	CASSGDTVEQFF
.	TRBJ1-4	.	TRBV20-1	TGCAGTGCTTGCCGGGACGAAGAACGGTTTTTT	CSACRDEERFF
.	TRBJ1-1	many	TRBV30	TGTGCCTGGAGTACTACAGCGAACACTGAAGCTTTCTTT	CAWSTTANTEAFF